These 22 T cell receptor beta chains were all obtained from the same sample, sequenced in a study of T cell responses to AZD1222 COVID-19 vaccine. Sequencing was performed with immunoSEQ multiplex PCR; in TCRdb, only in-frame clones are kept and a portion is missing. The data contain around 110,000 clones, about 90% of them seen just once; the ten biggest clones take up roughly 8%. Here the sequenced sample was peripheral blood, taken 28 days after the second AZD1222 dose. The receptor source for this set is an adult who received the AZD1222 COVID-19 vaccine.

This clone showed up just a few times. This CDR3 is also generated by other DNA sequences in the sample. The chain couples TRBV11-3 to TRBJ2-3; 13 bases fit TRBD2. This CDR3 has 16 residues. Looked up from germline, CDR1 is SGHNT and CDR2 is YENEEA. After removal of 5 bases from V and 1 base from J, the junction contained 3 bases not matched to a gene. The CDR3 region has the DNA TGTGCCAGCAGCCGCGGGACTAGCGGGGGCACAGATACGCAGTATTTT. This sequence encodes CASSRGTSGGTDTQYF.

This chain links TRBV7-2 with TRBJ1-2; TRBD1 is a possible D gene (6 bases). Germline loops: CDR1 SGHTA, CDR2 FQGNSA. This CDR3 region has 16 residues. Deletions cut 1 base from V and 5 bases from J, with 17 bases between. CDR3 DNA: TGTGCCAGCAGCTTAGGGAGGTCCAGGGGAGGGTATGGCTACACCTTC. Translation: CASSLGRSRGGYGYTF.

The chain carries TRBV9 and TRBJ2-1; D not resolved. Germline CDR1 reads SGDLS; CDR2 reads YYNGEE. The CDR3 extends over 13 amino acids. Trimming removed 6 bases at V and 6 bases at J, with 13 bases between. CDR3 protein: CASNPIESNEQFF. CDR3 nucleotides: TGTGCCAGCAACCCCATTGAGAGCAATGAGCAGTTCTTC. Supplemented by reference TRBV9 and TRBJ2-1, the full variable domain reads DSGVTQTPKHLITATGQRVTLRCSPRSGDLSVYWYQQSLDQGLQFLIQYYNGEERAKGNILERFSAQQFPDLHSELNLSSLELGDSALYFCASNPIESNEQFFGPGTRLTVL.

The rearrangement uses TRBV19 and TRBJ1-2; 9 bases fit TRBD1. Germline CDR1 is LNHDA and CDR2 is SQIVND (reference sequence). The trim removed 5 bases at V and 6 bases at J, leaving 7 bases unmatched. The length of the CDR3 is 14 residues. The CDR3 bases are TGTGCCAGTAGTGCAGACAGGGGGGAGGATGGCTACACCTTC. It codes for CASSADRGEDGYTF.

This chain connects TRBV19 to TRBJ1-2; D remains ambiguous. Germline assignment: CDR1 LNHDA and CDR2 SQIVND (reference sequence). CDR3 length: 12 residues. The V end lost 7 bases, the J end lost 0 bases, and 6 bases lay between the germline ends. The chain's CDR3 is CASMAANYGYTF. CDR3 DNA: TGTGCCAGTATGGCAGCTAACTATGGCTACACCTTC.

This clone was detected only a few times. The chain uses TRBV4-2 and TRBJ1-3; D is possibly TRBD1 (5 bases). Trimming left V 0 bases short and J 0 bases short, with 12 bases between. Germline V gene data show CDR1 as LGHNA and CDR2 as YNFKEQ. The length of the CDR3 is 17 residues. CDR3 in amino acids: CASSQEWGMVSGNTIYF. The DNA of the CDR3 is TGTGCCAGCAGCCAAGAGTGGGGGATGGTCTCTGGAAACACCATATATTTT.

V is TRBV5-1 and J is TRBJ2-3; no clear D gene. Germline CDR1 SGHRS, CDR2 YFSETQ. The CDR3 is 14 residues long. Trimming took 0 bases from V and 4 from J, leaving 9 bases between them. As DNA, the CDR3 is TGCGCCAGCAGCTTGGCGCCAGACGCAGATACGCAGTATTTT. Encoded protein: CASSLAPDADTQYF.

The chain links TRBV5-1 to TRBJ1-4, with 9 positions matching TRBD1. This CDR3 is 16 amino acids long. V lost 4 bases, J lost 3 bases, and 7 bases stayed unmatched. Germline V gives CDR1 SGHRS, CDR2 YFSETQ. The CDR3 here is CASSPDRGSANEKLFF. For the CDR3, the DNA is TGCGCCAGCAGCCCGGACAGGGGTTCAGCTAATGAAAAACTGTTTTTT.

The V and J genes are TRBV11-3 and TRBJ2-2, with TRBD2 as a possible D gene (6 bases). The germline CDR1 and CDR2 sequences are SGHNT and YENEEA. Trimming took 5 bases from V and 4 from J, leaving 14 bases between them. This CDR3 is 15 amino acids long. The CDR3 protein is CASSPSSVPTGELFF. The DNA of the CDR3 is TGTGCCAGCAGCCCCTCTAGCGTCCCCACCGGGGAGCTGTTTTTT. Filled out from reference TRBV11-3 and TRBJ2-2, the complete variable domain reads EAGVVQSPRYKIIEKKQPVAFWCNPISGHNTLYWYLQNLGQGPELLIRYENEEAVDDSQLPKDRFSAERLKGVDSTLKIQPAELGDSAVYLCASSPSSVPTGELFFGEGSRLTVL.

The chain links TRBV13 to TRBJ1-5; weak D call: TRBD1 (5 bases). With 0 bases removed from V and 4 bases from J, the gap between germline ends came to 7 bases. The CDR3 runs 14 residues. Germline assignment: CDR1 PRHDT and CDR2 FYEKMQ (reference sequence). CDR3 region: CASSLGRGNQPQHF. CDR3 DNA: TGTGCCAGCAGCTTAGGGCGGGGGAATCAGCCCCAGCATTTT.

V gene TRBV6-6 combines with J gene TRBJ2-7; 7 nucleotides align to TRBD2. The germline V gene encodes CDR1 MNHNY and CDR2 SVGAGI (reference sequence). The CDR3 extends over 16 amino acids. Germline trimming cut 0 bases from V and 4 bases from J; bases unmatched to any gene: 9. CDR3 in amino acids: CASSYSVPAGRYEQYF. The CDR3 DNA reads TGTGCCAGCAGTTACTCGGTTCCAGCGGGGAGGTACGAGCAGTACTTC.

The DNA of the CDR3 is TGCGCCAGCAGCCACACGAGGCTCTCTGGAAACACCATATATTTT. It translates to CASSHTRLSGNTIYF. J is TRBJ1-3 and V is TRBV4-3; no definite D call. The CDR3 extends over 15 amino acids. V shed 3 bases and J shed 0 bases, with 9 bases lying between them. Germline V gene sequence: CDR1 LGHNA, CDR2 YSLEER.

A word on this clone: Additional DNA sequences in this sample encode the identical CDR3. The rearrangement links TRBV12-3 or TRBV12-4 to TRBJ2-7, with D possibly being TRBD2 (6 bases). V was trimmed by 3 bases and J by 0 bases, leaving 6 bases between them. The CDR3 spans 13 residues. The CDR3 spells CASSLGGSYEQYF. In DNA form, the CDR3 reads TGTGCCAGCAGTTTGGGGGGCTCCTACGAGCAGTACTTC.

This rearrangement joins TRBV18 to TRBJ2-7, with a tentative D call TRBD1 (5 bases). CDR1 and CDR2 (germline): KGHSH, LQKENI. With 1 base removed from V and 6 bases from J, the gap between germline ends came to 16 bases. This CDR3 contains 15 residues. CDR3 in DNA: TGTGCCAGCTCACCACGCGACAGAGCTACGTTCGAGCAGTACTTC. It encodes CASSPRDRATFEQYF.

V gene TRBV7-8 combines with J gene TRBJ1-1; no clear D gene. Germline V gives CDR1 SGHVS, CDR2 FQNEAQ. V was trimmed by 5 bases and J by 11 bases, leaving 12 bases between them. This CDR3 spans 11 amino acids. CDR3 in DNA: TGTGCCAGCAGCCTGGTAGATCGGGCTTTCTTT. Its translation is CASSLVDRAFF. The variable domain in full, with the rest retrieved from reference TRBV7-8 and TRBJ1-1, is GAGVSQSPRYKVAKRGQDVALRCDPISGHVSLFWYQQALGQGPEFLTYFQNEAQLDKSGLPSDRFFAERPEGSVSTLKIQRTQQEDSAVYLCASSLVDRAFFGQGTRLTVV.

This chain joins TRBV15 and TRBJ1-6; TRBD1 might be the D (5 bases). The V end was cut by 1 base, the J end by 11 bases, with 12 bases between. Germline assignment: CDR1 LNHNV and CDR2 YYDKDF (reference sequence). The CDR3 covers 14 residues. In DNA form, the CDR3 reads TGTGCCACCAGCAGAGGCGAACAGGCGGCACCCCTCCACTTT. Protein sequence: CATSRGEQAAPLHF.

The rearrangement links TRBV5-4 to TRBJ1-1; no clear D gene. V was trimmed by 4 bases and J by 1 base, leaving 14 bases between them. Germline lookup yields CDR1 SGHNT and CDR2 YYREEE (reference sequence). The CDR3 length is 15 residues. CDR3 sequence reads: CASSDLGSGNTEAFF. As DNA, the CDR3 is TGTGCCAGCAGCGATCTAGGATCTGGGAACACTGAAGCTTTCTTT.

V is TRBV19 and J is TRBJ2-1, with D tentatively TRBD1 (6 bases). The CDR3 covers 14 residues. CDR1 LNHDA and CDR2 SQIVND come from the germline V gene (reference sequence). Between the trimmed V and J ends, which lost 7 bases and 4 bases, there was a span of 14 bases. As DNA, the CDR3 is TGTGCCAGTATTTCAGGGGCCCCTTACAATGAGCAGTTCTTC. Amino acids: CASISGAPYNEQFF.

The rearrangement uses TRBV9 and TRBJ1-2; no clear D gene. This CDR3 is built from 13 residues. Germline CDR1 SGDLS, CDR2 YYNGEE. V shed 5 bases and J shed 2 bases, with 10 bases lying between them. The CDR3 coding sequence is TGTGCCAGCAGAAGGGAGGGAAACTATGGCTACACCTTC. This gives the protein CASRREGNYGYTF.

This clone was counted once. The chain combines TRBV10-3 with TRBJ1-5; D unresolved. Germline lookup yields CDR1 ENHRY and CDR2 SYGVKD. The V end lost 2 bases, the J end lost 5 bases, and 10 bases lay between the germline ends. The CDR3 is 14 residues long. The chain's CDR3 is CAISEGRRDQPQHF. DNA for the CDR3: TGTGCCATCAGTGAGGGGAGAAGGGATCAGCCCCAGCATTTT.

The rearrangement links TRBV19 to TRBJ1-5, with TRBD1 matching 11 bases. The CDR3 runs to 14 residues. The germline V gene encodes CDR1 LNHDA and CDR2 SQIVND (reference sequence). Losses at the gene ends were 8 bases for V and 5 bases for J; bases not matched to a gene: 5. The CDR3 reads CASLDRGLHQPQHF. The CDR3 nucleotides read TGTGCCAGTTTGGACAGGGGGCTGCATCAGCCCCAGCATTTT.

This chain joins TRBV10-3 and TRBJ2-3; 11 bases fit TRBD2. Germline values: CDR1 ENHRY, CDR2 SYGVKD. Trimming took 10 bases from V and 3 from J; bases not matched to a gene: 9. There are 15 residues in the CDR3. CDR3 loop: CATDVTSGGTDTQYF. The CDR3 nucleotides are TGTGCCACCGACGTAACTAGCGGGGGAACAGATACGCAGTATTTT.